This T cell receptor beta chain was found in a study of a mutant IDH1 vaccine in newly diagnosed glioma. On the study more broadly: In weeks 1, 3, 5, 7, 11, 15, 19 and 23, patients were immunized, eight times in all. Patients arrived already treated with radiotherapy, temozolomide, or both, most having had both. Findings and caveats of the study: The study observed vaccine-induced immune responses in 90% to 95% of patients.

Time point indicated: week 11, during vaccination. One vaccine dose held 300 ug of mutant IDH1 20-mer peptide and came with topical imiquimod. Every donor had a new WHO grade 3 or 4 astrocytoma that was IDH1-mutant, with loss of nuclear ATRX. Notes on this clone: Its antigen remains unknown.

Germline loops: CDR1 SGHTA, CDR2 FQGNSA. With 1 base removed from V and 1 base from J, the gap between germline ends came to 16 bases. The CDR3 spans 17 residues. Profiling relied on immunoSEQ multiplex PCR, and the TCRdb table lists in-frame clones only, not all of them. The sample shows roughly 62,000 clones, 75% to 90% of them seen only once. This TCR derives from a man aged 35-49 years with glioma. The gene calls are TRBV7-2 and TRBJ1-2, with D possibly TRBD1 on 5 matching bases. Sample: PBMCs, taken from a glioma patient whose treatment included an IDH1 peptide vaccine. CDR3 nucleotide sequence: TGTGCCAGCAGCTTAGGCGTAGGGACGAGATTTAACTATGGCTACACCTTC. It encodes CASSLGVGTRFNYGYTF.